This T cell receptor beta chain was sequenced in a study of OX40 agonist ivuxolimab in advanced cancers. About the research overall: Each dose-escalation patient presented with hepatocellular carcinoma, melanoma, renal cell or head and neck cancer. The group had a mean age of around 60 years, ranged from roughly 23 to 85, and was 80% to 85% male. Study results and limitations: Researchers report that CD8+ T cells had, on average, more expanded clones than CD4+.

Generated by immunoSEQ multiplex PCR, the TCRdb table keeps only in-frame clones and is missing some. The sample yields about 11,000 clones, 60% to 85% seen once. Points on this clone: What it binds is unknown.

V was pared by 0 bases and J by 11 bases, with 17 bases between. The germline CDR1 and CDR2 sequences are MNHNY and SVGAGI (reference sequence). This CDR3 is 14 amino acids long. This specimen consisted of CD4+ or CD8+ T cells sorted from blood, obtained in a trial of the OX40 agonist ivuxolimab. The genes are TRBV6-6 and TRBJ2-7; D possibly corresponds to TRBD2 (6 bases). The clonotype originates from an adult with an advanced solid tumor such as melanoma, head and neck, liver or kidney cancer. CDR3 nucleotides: TGTGCCAGCAGTTACTCGGAGGGACCCGCGCCGGAGTACTTC. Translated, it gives CASSYSEGPAPEYF.